Given below is one T cell receptor beta chain in context. Its antigen remains unidentified. Through Arm-PCR of CDR3 regions and iRepertoire HTBI primers, TCR beta libraries were built. MiXCR was run by TCRdb on the multiplex PCR reads, yielding one entry per CDR3 protein. The sample includes roughly 510,000 distinct CDR3 sequences, roughly a sixth seen only once; the top ten take 12%. Time point reported: newly diagnosed GD, antithyroid drugs for less than 3 months. PBMC-derived RNA was used for the TCR library. The sample is drawn from a study of regulatory T cells in long-lasting Graves disease. Study-wide findings and caveats: Persistent disease was associated with favored TRBV28 usage and with favored use of TRBJ1-2 and TRBJ2-5.

The germline gives CDR1 LNHNV, CDR2 YYDKDF (reference sequence). The length of the CDR3 is 15 residues. V lost 1 base and J lost 6, with 13 bases in between. This same sample was also taken into another study, of T cells in Graves' hyperthyroidism and ophthalmopathy.

The sequence came from a man aged 18 to 30 with Graves disease. The chain joins TRBV15 to TRBJ2-1; D not certain. The sample here was peripheral blood mononuclear cells (PBMCs), taken at new diagnosis, from a patient treated with antithyroid drugs. The CDR3 spells CATSRVLAASNEQFF. The CDR3, as DNA: TGTGCCACCAGCAGAGTCCTGGCAGCATCCAATGAGCAGTTCTTC.